Shown below are 16 T cell receptor beta chains from a single sample sequenced in a study of blood T cell repertoires in COVID-19. Sequencing used immunoSEQ multiplex PCR; TCRdb keeps in-frame clones, though not all of them. The sample holds about 200,000 clones; 75% to 85% are singletons and the top ten take about 7%. Sample: peripheral blood. The receptors originated from a man aged 55 to 70 with acute or convalescent COVID-19.

V usage is TRBV18 and J usage is TRBJ1-5, with a tentative D call TRBD1 (6 bases). CDR1 and CDR2 from the germline V gene are KGHSH and LQKENI. Trimming took 1 base from V and 1 from J, leaving 11 bases between them. The CDR3 is 16 residues long. This CDR3 is CASSPRGRGSNQPQHF. The CDR3 nucleotides read TGTGCCAGCTCACCACGGGGGCGCGGGAGCAATCAGCCCCAGCATTTT. The full variable domain, completed using reference TRBV18 and TRBJ1-5, is NAGVMQNPRHLVRRRGQEARLRCSPMKGHSHVYWYRQLPEEGLKFMVYLQKENIIDESGMPKERFSAEFPKEGPSILRIQQVVRGDSAAYFCASSPRGRGSNQPQHFGDGTRLSIL.

This chain connects TRBV2 to TRBJ1-6; D ambiguous. The V and J ends lost 7 bases and 0 bases respectively, with 7 bases between them. The germline CDR1 and CDR2 sequences are SNHLY and FYNNEI. This CDR3 comprises 14 residues. The DNA of the CDR3 is TGTGCCAGCATTGCGAGCTCCTATAATTCACCCCTCCACTTT. Protein sequence: CASIASSYNSPLHF.

The chain combines TRBV11-2 with TRBJ1-2; 12 bases fit TRBD1. Germline assignment: CDR1 SGHAT and CDR2 FQNNGV. The CDR3 has 19 amino acids. Trimming removed 1 base from V and 4 bases from J; junction bases left unmatched: 13. CDR3 in amino acids: CASSLGVWDRGRIPYGYTF. DNA for the CDR3: TGTGCCAGCAGCTTAGGAGTATGGGACAGGGGGCGCATCCCCTATGGCTACACCTTC. Looking up the rest from reference TRBV11-2 and TRBJ1-2 gives the full variable domain: EAGVAQSPRYKIIEKRQSVAFWCNPISGHATLYWYQQILGQGPKLLIQFQNNGVVDDSQLPKDRFSAERLKGVDSTLKIQPAKLEDSAVYLCASSLGVWDRGRIPYGYTFGSGTRLTVV.

About this clone itself: The same CDR3 also results from other DNA sequences found in this sample. V is TRBV6-5 and J is TRBJ1-1, with TRBD1 identical over 7 bases. J lost 5 bases, V lost 0 bases, and 3 bases had no gene match. In germline, CDR1 is MNHEY, CDR2 SVGAGI. The CDR3 is made up of 14 amino acids. The CDR3 DNA follows: TGTGCCAGCAGTTACTCAAGGGGGCGTACTGAAGCTTTCTTT. Residues: CASSYSRGRTEAFF.

V is TRBV30 and J is TRBJ1-5, with 10 positions matching TRBD1. CDR3 length: 14 amino acids. Germline assignment: CDR1 GTSNPN and CDR2 SVGIG (reference sequence). Trimming cost V 4 bases and J 11 bases; bases outside gene matches: 11. CDR3 loop: CAWNRGQGTGAQHF. In DNA form, the CDR3 reads TGTGCCTGGAATCGGGGACAGGGGACTGGGGCCCAGCATTTT.

The rearrangement joins TRBV2 to TRBJ1-1; TRBD1 aligns across 7 bases. V trimming: 6 bases; J trimming: 2 bases; junction bases outside the gene matches: 6. The CDR3 is made up of 14 amino acids. Germline CDR1 and CDR2: SNHLY and FYNNEI. In DNA, the CDR3 is TGTGCCAGCAGGCTGGACAGGCTAAACACTGAAGCTTTCTTT. Encoded protein: CASRLDRLNTEAFF.

The chain recombines TRBV15 with TRBJ1-5, with D possibly matching TRBD1 (5 bases). V lost 4 bases, J lost 4 bases, and 11 bases lay in between. From germline, CDR1 is LNHNV and CDR2 YYDKDF (reference sequence). CDR3 length: 14 residues. The CDR3 DNA is TGTGCCACCAGCACCACAGGATCAAATCAGCCCCAGCATTTT. This sequence encodes CATSTTGSNQPQHF.

The J gene is TRBJ2-1, the V gene TRBV7-9; TRBD2 matches at 10 bases. Germline V CDR1 and CDR2: SEHNR, FQNEAQ (reference sequence). The ends lost 5 bases at V and 2 bases at J; junction bases unmatched: 18. The CDR3 is 20 amino acids. The CDR3 nucleotides are TGTGCCAGCAGCATCTTACCGGGACTAGCGCCCGCACGAACCTACAATGAGCAGTTCTTC. Translation gives CASSILPGLAPARTYNEQFF. Based on the CDR3 plus reference TRBV7-9 and TRBJ2-1, the full variable domain is DTGVSQNPRHKITKRGQNVTFRCDPISEHNRLYWYRQTLGQGPEFLTYFQNEAQLEKSRLLSDRFSAERPKGSFSTLEIQRTEQGDSAMYLCASSILPGLAPARTYNEQFFGPGTRLTVL.

This clone occurred once. The chain carries TRBV30 and TRBJ1-1, with TRBD1 as a possible D gene (6 bases). V was shortened by 4 bases and J by 0 bases, with 12 bases between the two germline ends. This CDR3 has 14 amino acids. Germline loops: CDR1 GTSNPN, CDR2 SVGIG (reference sequence). The CDR3 sequence: CAWTEQGLNTEAFF. The CDR3 DNA sequence: TGTGCCTGGACCGAACAGGGTCTGAACACTGAAGCTTTCTTT. Supplemented by reference TRBV30 and TRBJ1-1, the full variable domain reads SQTIHQWPATLVQPVGSPLSLECTVEGTSNPNLYWYRQAAGRGLQLLFYSVGIGQISSEVPQNLSASRPQDRQFILSSKKLLLSDSGFYLCAWTEQGLNTEAFFGQGTRLTVV.

This rearrangement joins TRBV18 to TRBJ2-5; TRBD1 might be the D (6 bases). Germline-derived CDR1 and CDR2 are KGHSH and LQKENI. The V end lost 6 bases, the J end lost 0 bases, and 8 bases lay between the germline ends. This CDR3 is built from 13 residues. In DNA, the CDR3 is TGTGCCAGCTCCACAGGGTACCAAGAGACCCAGTACTTC. Its translation is CASSTGYQETQYF.

A single count supports this clone. The V and J genes are TRBV2 and TRBJ2-1, with 7 bases matching TRBD2. This CDR3 is built from 17 residues. V dropped 4 bases and J dropped 0; count of bases not matched to a gene: 9. Germline V gene sequence: CDR1 SNHLY, CDR2 FYNNEI. CDR3 coding DNA: TGTGCCAGCAGTGTCGGACGGGGGGAGAGCTCCTACAATGAGCAGTTCTTC. Its translation: CASSVGRGESSYNEQFF. Based on the CDR3 plus reference TRBV2 and TRBJ2-1, the full variable domain is EPEVTQTPSHQVTQMGQEVILRCVPISNHLYFYWYRQILGQKVEFLVSFYNNEISEKSEIFDDQFSVERPDGSNFTLKIRSTKLEDSAMYFCASSVGRGESSYNEQFFGPGTRLTVL.

This clone was seen once. The sample contains more than one DNA sequence encoding this CDR3. The V call is TRBV5-6, the J call TRBJ2-7; D not resolved. Germline loops: CDR1 SGHDT, CDR2 YYEEEE. The ends were cut back, 1 base at V and 0 bases at J, with 5 bases in the middle. The CDR3 is 13 residues long. Here the CDR3 reads CASSLLGSYEQYF. Here the CDR3 DNA reads TGTGCCAGCAGCTTGCTAGGCTCCTACGAGCAGTACTTC.

The chain couples TRBV3-1 (or the pseudogene TRBV3-2) to TRBJ2-1, with 13 positions matching TRBD2. The CDR3 extends over 14 amino acids. Germline V gene lookup returns CDR1 LGHDT and CDR2 YNNKEL (reference sequence). Trimming cost V 2 bases and J 9 bases; bases outside gene matches: 1. This CDR3 reads CASSQTSGGGEQFF. The CDR3, as DNA: TGTGCCAGCAGCCAAACTAGCGGGGGGGGTGAGCAGTTCTTC.

CDR3 DNA: TGTGCCACCAGAGGGACAGGGGCGTACACTGAAGCTTTCTTT. Translating it yields CATRGTGAYTEAFF. The V gene is TRBV24-1, the J gene TRBJ1-1; TRBD1 matches at 10 bases. Germline V gene data show CDR1 as KGHDR and CDR2 as SFDVKD. This CDR3 has 14 amino acids. V shed 7 bases, J shed 3 bases, and the junction held 4 bases outside the gene matches.

The chain couples TRBV30 to TRBJ1-5; D gene unclear. The CDR3 is 13 amino acids. Germline CDR1 reads GTSNPN; CDR2 reads SVGIG (reference sequence). V was clipped by 0 bases and J by 7 bases, with 10 bases between them. CDR3 amino acids: CAWSVSSPQPQHF. The CDR3, as DNA: TGTGCCTGGAGTGTATCTTCCCCCCAGCCCCAGCATTTT.

V and J are TRBV7-8 and TRBJ2-1; 9 bases map to TRBD2. V lost 0 bases to trimming and J lost 5 bases; unmatched junction nucleotides: 5. Germline loops: CDR1 SGHVS, CDR2 FQNEAQ. The CDR3 loop spans 16 amino acids. The CDR3 bases are TGTGCCAGCAGCTTAGCTACTAGCGGGTTTAACAATGAGCAGTTCTTC. Translating gives CASSLATSGFNNEQFF.